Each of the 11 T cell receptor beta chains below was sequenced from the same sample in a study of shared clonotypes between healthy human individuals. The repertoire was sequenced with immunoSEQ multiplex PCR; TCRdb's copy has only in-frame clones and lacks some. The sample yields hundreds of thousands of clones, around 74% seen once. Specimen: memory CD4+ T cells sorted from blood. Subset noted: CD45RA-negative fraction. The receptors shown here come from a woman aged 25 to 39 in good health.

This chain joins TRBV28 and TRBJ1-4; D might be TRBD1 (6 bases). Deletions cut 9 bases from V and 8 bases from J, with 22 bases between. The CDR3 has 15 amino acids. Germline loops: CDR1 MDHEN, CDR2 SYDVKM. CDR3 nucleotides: TGTGCCAGTCAGCCCGGGGGGCGCATGGGAGAAAAACTGTTTTTT. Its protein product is CASQPGGRMGEKLFF.

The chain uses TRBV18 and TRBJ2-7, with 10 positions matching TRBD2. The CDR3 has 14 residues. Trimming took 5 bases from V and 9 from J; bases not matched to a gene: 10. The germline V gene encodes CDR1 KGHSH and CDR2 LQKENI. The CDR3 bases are TGTGCCAGCTCAGCGGCTAGCGGGAGTATGGTGCAGTACTTC. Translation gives CASSAASGSMVQYF.

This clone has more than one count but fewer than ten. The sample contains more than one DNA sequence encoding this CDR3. In DNA form, the CDR3 reads TGCGCCAGCAGCTTGGATTCCGGAGGATACAATGAGCAGTTCTTC. Translation: CASSLDSGGYNEQFF. V gene TRBV5-1 combines with J gene TRBJ2-1; possibly TRBD2 for D (5 bases). The CDR3 spans 15 residues. V was pared by 0 bases and J by 4 bases, with 11 bases between. Germline CDR1 and CDR2: SGHRS and YFSETQ.

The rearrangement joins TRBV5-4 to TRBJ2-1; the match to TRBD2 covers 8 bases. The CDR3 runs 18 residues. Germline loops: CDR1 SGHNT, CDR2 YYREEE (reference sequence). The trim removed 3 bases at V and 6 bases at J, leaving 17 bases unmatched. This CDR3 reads CASSSHSGVAFFLNEQFF. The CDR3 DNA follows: TGTGCCAGCAGCTCGCATAGCGGGGTAGCCTTTTTTCTCAATGAGCAGTTCTTC.

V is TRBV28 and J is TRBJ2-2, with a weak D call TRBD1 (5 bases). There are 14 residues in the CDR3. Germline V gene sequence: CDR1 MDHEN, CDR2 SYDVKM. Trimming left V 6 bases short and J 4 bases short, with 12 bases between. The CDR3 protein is CASRPYRGTGELFF. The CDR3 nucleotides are TGTGCCAGCAGACCCTATAGGGGCACCGGGGAGCTGTTTTTT.

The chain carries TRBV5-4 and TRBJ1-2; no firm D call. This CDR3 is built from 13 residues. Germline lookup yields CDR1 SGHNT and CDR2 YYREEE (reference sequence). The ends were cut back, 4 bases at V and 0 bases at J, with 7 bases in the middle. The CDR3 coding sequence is TGTGCCAGCAGCGCAACAGCTAACTATGGCTACACCTTC. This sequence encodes CASSATANYGYTF. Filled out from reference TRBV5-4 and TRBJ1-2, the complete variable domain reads ETGVTQSPTHLIKTRGQQVTLRCSSQSGHNTVSWYQQALGQGPQFIFQYYREEENGRGNFPPRFSGLQFPNYSSELNVNALELDDSALYLCASSATANYGYTFGSGTRLTVV.

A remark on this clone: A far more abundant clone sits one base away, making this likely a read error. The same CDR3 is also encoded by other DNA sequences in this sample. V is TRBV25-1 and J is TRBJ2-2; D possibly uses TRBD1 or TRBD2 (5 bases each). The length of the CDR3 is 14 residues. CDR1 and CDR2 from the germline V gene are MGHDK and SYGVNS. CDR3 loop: CATGGLGNTGELFF. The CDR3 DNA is TGTGCTACAGGAGGTCTAGGGAACACCGGGGAGCTGTTTTTT. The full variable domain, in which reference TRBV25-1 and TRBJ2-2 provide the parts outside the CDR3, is EADIYQTPRYLVIGTGKKITLECSQTMGHDKMYWYQQDPGMELHLIHYSYGVNSTEKGDLSSESTVSRIRTEHFPLTLESARPSHTSQYLCATGGLGNTGELFFGEGSRLTVL.

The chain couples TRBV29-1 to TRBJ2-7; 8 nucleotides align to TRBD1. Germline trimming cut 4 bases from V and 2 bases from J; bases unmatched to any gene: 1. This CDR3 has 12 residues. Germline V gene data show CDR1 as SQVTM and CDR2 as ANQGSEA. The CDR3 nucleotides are TGCAGCGTTGGGACAGGGACCTACGAGCAGTACTTC. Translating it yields CSVGTGTYEQYF.

Written as DNA, the CDR3 is TGTGCCAGCAGCTTGTCTAAGCGAAACACCATATATTTT. The encoded protein is CASSLSKRNTIYF. The rearrangement joins TRBV5-8 to TRBJ1-3; no reliable D call. The V end was cut by 1 base, the J end by 5 bases, with 7 bases between. Germline values: CDR1 SGHTS, CDR2 YDEGEE. This CDR3 region has 13 residues.

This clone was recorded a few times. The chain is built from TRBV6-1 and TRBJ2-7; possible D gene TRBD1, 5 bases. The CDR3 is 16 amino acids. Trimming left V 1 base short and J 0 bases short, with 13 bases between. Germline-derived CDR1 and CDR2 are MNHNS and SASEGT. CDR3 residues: CASSEGPDTSSYEQYF. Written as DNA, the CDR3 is TGTGCCAGCAGTGAAGGCCCGGACACGAGCTCCTACGAGCAGTACTTC.

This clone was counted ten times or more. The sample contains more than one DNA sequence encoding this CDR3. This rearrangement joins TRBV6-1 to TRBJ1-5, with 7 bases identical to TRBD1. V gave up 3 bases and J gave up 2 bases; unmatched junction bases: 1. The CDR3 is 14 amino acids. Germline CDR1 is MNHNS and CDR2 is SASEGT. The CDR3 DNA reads TGTGCCAGCAGTGACAGGGGGGGCAATCAGCCCCAGCATTTT. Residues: CASSDRGGNQPQHF.